These 18 T cell receptor beta chains were sequenced from one sample in a study of CD8+ T cells in alopecia areata. RNA, once extracted, was reverse transcribed into cDNA for use as the sequencing template. Produced via immunoSEQ multiplex PCR; TCRdb's table is partial and in-frame only. The profile shows over 95,000 clones, roughly two fifths of them singletons. Sequencing used CD4+ T cells sorted from blood. These receptors came from a human donor with alopecia areata.

This clone was seen only a few times. The rearrangement links TRBV5-1 to TRBJ2-2; TRBD2 might be the D (5 bases). Germline loops: CDR1 SGHRS, CDR2 YFSETQ. The CDR3 is 14 amino acids. With 5 bases removed from V and 4 bases from J, the gap between germline ends came to 12 bases. The CDR3 region has the DNA TGCGCCAGCAGGGCGGGTGCTAGCACCGGGGAGCTGTTTTTT. Its protein product is CASRAGASTGELFF.

This clone was seen a few times. The chain combines TRBV28 with TRBJ2-3; D unresolved. The germline V and J ends were trimmed by 10 bases and 6 bases, with 14 bases remaining between them. Germline CDR1 and CDR2: MDHEN and SYDVKM. This CDR3 is 12 amino acids long. CDR3: CATLLKSDTQYF. CDR3 DNA: TGTGCCACCTTACTTAAGTCGGATACGCAGTATTTT.

V usage is TRBV2 and J usage is TRBJ2-5; no clear D. V lost 7 bases and J lost 5, with 8 bases in between. Germline V lookup: CDR1 SNHLY, CDR2 FYNNEI. There are 11 residues in the CDR3. CDR3 residues: CASKESETQYF. The CDR3 nucleotides read TGTGCCAGCAAAGAGAGTGAGACCCAGTACTTC.

This clone turned up a few times. V and J are TRBV29-1 and TRBJ2-3; no clear D gene. The CDR3 spans 13 residues. The V gene lost 3 bases and the J gene lost 0 bases, with 7 bases spanning the gap. From germline, CDR1 is SQVTM and CDR2 ANQGSEA. As DNA, the CDR3 is TGCAGCGTTGATAGGGCCAGCACAGATACGCAGTATTTT. It is translated as CSVDRASTDTQYF.

This clone has a handful of counts. In DNA form, the CDR3 reads TGCAGCGTTGCAATGGGGTCGCTGACAGCTTTCTTT. Protein sequence: CSVAMGSLTAFF. V and J are TRBV29-1 and TRBJ1-1; D is unclear. The ends were cut back, 4 bases at V and 10 bases at J, with 16 bases in the middle. Germline values: CDR1 SQVTM, CDR2 ANQGSEA. CDR3 size: 12 residues. Full variable domain (outside the CDR3, taken from reference TRBV29-1 and TRBJ1-1): SAVISQKPSRDICQRGTSLTIQCQVDSQVTMMFWYRQQPGQSLTLIATANQGSEATYESGFVIDKFPISRPNLTFSTLTVSNMSPEDSSIYLCSVAMGSLTAFFGQGTRLTVV.

This chain uses TRBV5-1 with TRBJ2-6; D remains unclear. V lost 5 bases and J lost 0, with 12 bases in between. This CDR3 is built from 16 residues. CDR1 SGHRS and CDR2 YFSETQ come from the germline V gene. CDR3 nucleotides: TGCGCCAGCAGGGAACAAGAACTCTCTGGGGCCAACGTCCTGACTTTC. It translates to CASREQELSGANVLTF.

The J gene is TRBJ2-7, the V gene TRBV27, with 10 bases lining up with TRBD1. The V segment lost 6 bases and the J segment 7 bases; nucleotides outside the gene matches: 12. This CDR3 contains 15 residues. Per the germline V gene, CDR1 is MNHEY and CDR2 is SMNVEV (reference sequence). The CDR3 sequence is CASRKPGQGSWEQYF. The CDR3 region has the DNA TGTGCCAGCAGAAAACCGGGACAGGGGTCGTGGGAGCAGTACTTC.

The chain links TRBV7-9 to TRBJ2-1; 16 nucleotides line up with TRBD2. The V gene end was trimmed by 4 bases and the J gene end by 9 bases; junction bases not matched to a gene: 6. The CDR3 runs to 16 residues. Germline V CDR1 and CDR2: SEHNR, FQNEAQ (reference sequence). The CDR3 sequence is CASSSTGLAGGGEQFF. CDR3 in DNA: TGTGCCAGCAGCTCCACGGGACTAGCGGGAGGGGGTGAGCAGTTCTTC.

The chain recombines TRBV5-4 with TRBJ2-1, with 9 bases matching TRBD2. Trimming at V came to 3 bases and at J to 6 bases, leaving 10 bases not matched to a gene. Germline V lookup: CDR1 SGHNT, CDR2 YYREEE (reference sequence). The CDR3 runs 16 residues. The CDR3 is CASSWGGTSLPNEQFF. The CDR3 DNA follows: TGTGCCAGCAGCTGGGGCGGGACTAGCCTCCCCAATGAGCAGTTCTTC.

This chain connects TRBV15 to TRBJ2-3; 11 positions agree with TRBD2. The CDR3 covers 16 residues. Germline V gene sequence: CDR1 LNHNV, CDR2 YYDKDF (reference sequence). J lost 2 bases, V lost 4 bases, and 5 bases had no gene match. CDR3 sequence reads: CATSIGLAGNTDTQYF. The CDR3, as DNA: TGTGCCACCAGCATTGGACTAGCGGGTAACACAGATACGCAGTATTTT.

A word on this clone: The sample carries other DNA sequences with the same CDR3. The V and J genes are TRBV7-2 and TRBJ2-5; D remains unclear. Trimming pared 1 base from V and 4 bases from J, leaving 10 bases between. The germline V gene encodes CDR1 SGHTA and CDR2 FQGNSA. CDR3 length equals 14 residues. CDR3 coding DNA: TGTGCCAGCAGCTTAGACGTAGGGCGAGAGACCCAGTACTTC. As protein: CASSLDVGRETQYF.

V gene TRBV29-1 combines with J gene TRBJ2-2, with 8 bases lining up with TRBD1. CDR3 length: 15 amino acids. In germline, CDR1 is SQVTM, CDR2 ANQGSEA. V trimming: 6 bases; J trimming: 0 bases; junction bases outside the gene matches: 6. The CDR3 reads CSVDQGAANTGELFF. The CDR3 DNA reads as TGCAGCGTCGACCAGGGGGCGGCGAACACCGGGGAGCTGTTTTTT.

The CDR3 coding sequence is TGCGCCAGCAGCTTGGTTGCGAGTATGGACACTGAAGCTTTCTTT. This codes for CASSLVASMDTEAFF. The V call is TRBV5-1, the J call TRBJ1-1; unclear D gene. Germline assignment: CDR1 SGHRS and CDR2 YFSETQ. V dropped 0 bases and J dropped 3 bases, with 12 bases sitting between them. This CDR3 is 15 amino acids long.

The sample holds a few counts of this clone. For the CDR3, the DNA is TGTGCCAGCAGCCCGGGCCAGGGGTATGGCTACACCTTC. This sequence encodes CASSPGQGYGYTF. The chain carries TRBV7-6 and TRBJ1-2; possibly TRBD1 for D (6 bases). In germline, CDR1 is SGHVS, CDR2 FNYEAQ. The CDR3 spans 13 residues. With 5 bases removed from V and 5 bases from J, the gap between germline ends came to 12 bases.

The V call is TRBV30, the J call TRBJ2-5; no definite D call. Per the germline V gene, CDR1 is GTSNPN and CDR2 is SVGIG (reference sequence). This CDR3 contains 14 residues. Trimming left V 0 bases short and J 2 bases short, with 10 bases between. DNA for the CDR3: TGTGCCTGGAGTGTTTCCGGGTTGCAAGAGACCCAGTACTTC. This gives the protein CAWSVSGLQETQYF.

This clone occurred a few times. V gene TRBV29-1 combines with J gene TRBJ2-7; 7 bases are a match to TRBD2. With 4 bases clipped from V and 5 bases from J, the junction kept 8 bases outside the gene matches. The V gene's germline CDR1 is SQVTM and CDR2 ANQGSEA. The CDR3 contains 13 residues. The CDR3 region is CSVAVSGNNEQYF. As DNA, the CDR3 is TGCAGCGTTGCAGTCAGCGGGAACAACGAGCAGTACTTC.

The rearrangement joins TRBV23-1 to TRBJ2-5; tentatively, D is TRBD1 (6 bases). TRBV23-1 is assigned to the ORF class and has an uncertain function. This CDR3 region has 16 residues. Trimming took 0 bases from V and 4 from J, leaving 15 bases between them. Here the CDR3 DNA reads TGCGCCAGCAGTCAATCGTCACAGGGCGGAGGAGAGACCCAGTACTTC. Translating gives CASSQSSQGGGETQYF.

The chain carries TRBV7-9 and TRBJ2-2; TRBD1 agrees at 11 bases. With V trimmed by 6 bases and J by 5 bases, 11 bases remained unmatched. The CDR3 totals 17 residues. Germline CDR1 is SEHNR and CDR2 is FQNEAQ (reference sequence). CDR3 nucleotide sequence: TGTGCCAGCAGGTCAATACGTGGACAGGGGGCGACCGGGGAGCTGTTTTTT. This encodes CASRSIRGQGATGELFF.